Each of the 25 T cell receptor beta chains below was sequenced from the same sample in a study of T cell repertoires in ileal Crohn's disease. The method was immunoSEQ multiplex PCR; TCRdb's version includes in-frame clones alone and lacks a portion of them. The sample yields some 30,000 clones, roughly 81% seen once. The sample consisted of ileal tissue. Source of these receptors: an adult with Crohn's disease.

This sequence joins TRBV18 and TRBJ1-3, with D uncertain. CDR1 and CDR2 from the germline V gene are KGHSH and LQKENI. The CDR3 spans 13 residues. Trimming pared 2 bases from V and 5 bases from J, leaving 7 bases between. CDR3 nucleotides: TGTGCCAGCTCACCAGGAGGGAGAAACACCATATATTTT. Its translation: CASSPGGRNTIYF.

The CDR3 DNA follows: TGCGCCAGCAGCCAAGACGACAGTCCAGATACGCAGTATTTT. Protein product: CASSQDDSPDTQYF. This rearrangement joins TRBV4-1 to TRBJ2-3; possibly TRBD1 for D (5 bases). Trimming removed 0 bases at V and 4 bases at J, with 8 bases between. The CDR3 covers 14 residues. CDR1 MGHRA and CDR2 YSYEKL come from the germline V gene.

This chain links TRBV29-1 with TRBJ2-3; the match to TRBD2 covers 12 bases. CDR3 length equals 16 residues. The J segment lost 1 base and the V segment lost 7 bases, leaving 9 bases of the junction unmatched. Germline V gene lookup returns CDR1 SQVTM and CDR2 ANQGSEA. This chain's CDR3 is CSARTSGVKGTDTQYF. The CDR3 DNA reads TGCAGCGCCCGGACTAGCGGGGTCAAAGGCACAGATACGCAGTATTTT.

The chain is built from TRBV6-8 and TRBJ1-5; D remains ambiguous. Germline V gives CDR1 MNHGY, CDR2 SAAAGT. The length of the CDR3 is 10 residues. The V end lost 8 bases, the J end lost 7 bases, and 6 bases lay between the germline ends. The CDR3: CASSGQPQHF. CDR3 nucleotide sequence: TGTGCCAGCTCGGGGCAGCCCCAGCATTTT.

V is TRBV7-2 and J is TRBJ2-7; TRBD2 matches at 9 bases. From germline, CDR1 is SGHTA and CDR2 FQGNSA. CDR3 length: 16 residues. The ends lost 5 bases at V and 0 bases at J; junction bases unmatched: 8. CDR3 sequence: CASSKGLAGTSYEQYF. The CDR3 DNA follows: TGTGCCAGCAGCAAGGGGCTAGCGGGGACCTCCTACGAGCAGTACTTC.

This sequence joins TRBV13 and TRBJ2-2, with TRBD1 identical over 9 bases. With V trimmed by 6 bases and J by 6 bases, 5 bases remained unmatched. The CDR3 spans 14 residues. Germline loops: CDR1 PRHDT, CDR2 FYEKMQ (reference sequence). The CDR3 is CASRRTGGPGELFF. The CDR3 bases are TGTGCCAGCAGACGAACAGGGGGCCCCGGGGAGCTGTTTTTT.

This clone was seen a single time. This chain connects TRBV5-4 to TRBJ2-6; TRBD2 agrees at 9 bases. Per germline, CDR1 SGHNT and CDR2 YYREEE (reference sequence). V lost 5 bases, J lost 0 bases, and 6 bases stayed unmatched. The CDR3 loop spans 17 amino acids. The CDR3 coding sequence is TGTGCCAGCAGTCGCGGGGGGGCCTCCTCTGGGGCCAACGTCCTGACTTTC. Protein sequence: CASSRGGASSGANVLTF.

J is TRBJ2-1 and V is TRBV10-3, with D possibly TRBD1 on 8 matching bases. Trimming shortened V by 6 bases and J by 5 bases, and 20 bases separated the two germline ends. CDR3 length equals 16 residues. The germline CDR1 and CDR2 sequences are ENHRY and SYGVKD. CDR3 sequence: CAISPHDRGLHNEQFF. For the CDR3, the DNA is TGTGCCATCAGCCCACACGACAGGGGACTACACAATGAGCAGTTCTTC.

The CDR3 sequence: CASSPPMGLRDSGNTIYF. The CDR3 DNA follows: TGTGCCAGCTCACCACCGATGGGCTTGCGTGACTCTGGAAACACCATATATTTT. V is TRBV18 and J is TRBJ1-3; D call uncertain. Per the germline V gene, CDR1 is KGHSH and CDR2 is LQKENI. Deletions cut 0 bases from V and 0 bases from J, with 15 bases between. This CDR3 spans 18 amino acids. The full variable domain, with the rest looked up from reference TRBV18 and TRBJ1-3, is NAGVMQNPRHLVRRRGQEARLRCSPMKGHSHVYWYRQLPEEGLKFMVYLQKENIIDESGMPKERFSAEFPKEGPSILRIQQVVRGDSAAYFCASSPPMGLRDSGNTIYFGEGSWLTVV.

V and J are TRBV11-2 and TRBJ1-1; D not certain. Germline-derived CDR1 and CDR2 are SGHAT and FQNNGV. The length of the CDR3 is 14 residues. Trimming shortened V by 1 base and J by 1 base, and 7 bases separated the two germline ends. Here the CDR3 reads CASSLGLENTEAFF. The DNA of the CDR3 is TGTGCCAGCAGCTTAGGACTGGAGAACACTGAAGCTTTCTTT.

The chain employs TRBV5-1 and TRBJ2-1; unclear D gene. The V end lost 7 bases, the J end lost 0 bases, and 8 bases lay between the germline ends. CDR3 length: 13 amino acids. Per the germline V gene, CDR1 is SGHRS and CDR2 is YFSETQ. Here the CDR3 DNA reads TGCGCCAGCCTATCTCCCTCCTACAATGAGCAGTTCTTC. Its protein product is CASLSPSYNEQFF.

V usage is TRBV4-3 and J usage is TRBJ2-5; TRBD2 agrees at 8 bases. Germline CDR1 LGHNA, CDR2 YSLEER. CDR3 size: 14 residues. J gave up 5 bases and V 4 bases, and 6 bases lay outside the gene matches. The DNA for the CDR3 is TGCGCCAGCAGCCCGGGGGGGGTCACTGAGACCCAGTACTTC. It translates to CASSPGGVTETQYF.

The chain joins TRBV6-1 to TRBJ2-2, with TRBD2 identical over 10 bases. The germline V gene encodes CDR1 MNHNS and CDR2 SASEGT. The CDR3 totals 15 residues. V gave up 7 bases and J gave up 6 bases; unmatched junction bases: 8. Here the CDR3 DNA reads TGTGCCAGCACCGCCTTGACTAGCGGGCCCGGGGAGCTGTTTTTT. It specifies CASTALTSGPGELFF.

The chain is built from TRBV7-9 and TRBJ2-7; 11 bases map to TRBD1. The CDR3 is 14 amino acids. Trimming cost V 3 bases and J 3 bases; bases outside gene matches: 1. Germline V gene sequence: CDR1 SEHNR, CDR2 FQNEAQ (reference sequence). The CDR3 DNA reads TGTGCCAGCAGCTTCGGGACAGGGGGCTACGAGCAGTACTTC. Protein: CASSFGTGGYEQYF.

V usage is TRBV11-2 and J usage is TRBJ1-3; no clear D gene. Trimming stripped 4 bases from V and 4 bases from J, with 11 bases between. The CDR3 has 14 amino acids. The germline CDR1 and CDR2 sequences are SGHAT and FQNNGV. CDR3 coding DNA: TGTGCCAGCAGCTCTCCAGCGGTGGGAAACACCATATATTTT. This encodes CASSSPAVGNTIYF.

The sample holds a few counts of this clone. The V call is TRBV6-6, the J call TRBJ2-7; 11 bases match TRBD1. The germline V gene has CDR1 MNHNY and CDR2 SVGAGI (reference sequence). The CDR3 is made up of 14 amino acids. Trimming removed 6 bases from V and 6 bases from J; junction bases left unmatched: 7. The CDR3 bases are TGTGCCAGCAGGGGGGGACAGGGGGTCTCCGAGCAGTACTTC. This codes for CASRGGQGVSEQYF.

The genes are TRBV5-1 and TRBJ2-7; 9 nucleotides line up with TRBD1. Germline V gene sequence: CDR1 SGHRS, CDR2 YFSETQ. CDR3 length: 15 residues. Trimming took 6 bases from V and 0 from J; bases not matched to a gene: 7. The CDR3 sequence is CASNPRQGGSYEQYF. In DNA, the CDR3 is TGCGCCAGCAACCCACGACAGGGGGGCTCCTACGAGCAGTACTTC.

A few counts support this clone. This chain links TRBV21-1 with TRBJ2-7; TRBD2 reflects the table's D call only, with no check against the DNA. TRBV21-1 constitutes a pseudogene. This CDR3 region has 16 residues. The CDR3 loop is CASSKGTSGATYEQYF. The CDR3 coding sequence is TGTGCCAGCAGCAAAGGTACCAGCGGGGCAACCTACGAGCAGTACTTC.

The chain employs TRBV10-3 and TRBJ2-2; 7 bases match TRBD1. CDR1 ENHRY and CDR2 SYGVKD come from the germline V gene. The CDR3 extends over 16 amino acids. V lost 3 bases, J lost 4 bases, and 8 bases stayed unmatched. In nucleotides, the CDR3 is TGTGCCATCAGTGAAGGGACAGCCATCCCCACCGGGGAGCTGTTTTTT. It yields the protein CAISEGTAIPTGELFF.

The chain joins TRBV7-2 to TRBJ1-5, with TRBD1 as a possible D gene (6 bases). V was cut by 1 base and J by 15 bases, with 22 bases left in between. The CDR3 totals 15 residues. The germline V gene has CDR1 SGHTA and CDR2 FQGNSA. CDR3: CASSLVGAGGALRHF. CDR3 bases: TGTGCCAGCAGCTTAGTAGGTGCCGGGGGGGCCCTTCGGCATTTT.

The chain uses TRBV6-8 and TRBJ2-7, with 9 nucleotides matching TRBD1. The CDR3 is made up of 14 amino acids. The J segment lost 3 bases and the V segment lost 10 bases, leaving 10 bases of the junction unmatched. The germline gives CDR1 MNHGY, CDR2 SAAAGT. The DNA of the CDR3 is TGTGCCAACCCCCGACAGGGGGTATACTACGAGCAGTACTTC. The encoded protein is CANPRQGVYYEQYF.

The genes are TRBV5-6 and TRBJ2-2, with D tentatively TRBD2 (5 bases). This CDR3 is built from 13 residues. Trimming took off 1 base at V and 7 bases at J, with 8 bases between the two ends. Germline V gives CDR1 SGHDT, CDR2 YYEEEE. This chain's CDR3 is CASSLPGIGELFF. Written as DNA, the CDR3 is TGTGCCAGCAGCTTGCCGGGGATCGGGGAGCTGTTTTTT.

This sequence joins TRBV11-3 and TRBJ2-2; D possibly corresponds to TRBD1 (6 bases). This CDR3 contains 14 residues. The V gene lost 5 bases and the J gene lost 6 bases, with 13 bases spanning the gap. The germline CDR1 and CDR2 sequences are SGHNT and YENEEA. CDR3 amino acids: CASSPDSRPGELFF. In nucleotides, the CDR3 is TGTGCCAGCAGCCCGGACAGTAGGCCCGGGGAGCTGTTTTTT.

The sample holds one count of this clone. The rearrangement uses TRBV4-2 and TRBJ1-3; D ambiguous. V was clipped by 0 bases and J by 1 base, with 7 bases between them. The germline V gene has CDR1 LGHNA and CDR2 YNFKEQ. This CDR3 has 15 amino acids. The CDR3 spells CASSQDDGSGNTIYF. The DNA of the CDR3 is TGTGCCAGCAGCCAAGATGACGGGTCTGGAAACACCATATATTTT.

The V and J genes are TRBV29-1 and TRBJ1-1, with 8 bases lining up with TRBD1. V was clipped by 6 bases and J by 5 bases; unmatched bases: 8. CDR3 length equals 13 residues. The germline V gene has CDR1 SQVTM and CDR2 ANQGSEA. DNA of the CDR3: TGCAGCGTCCAACAGGGGGATCGTACTGAAGCTTTCTTT. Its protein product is CSVQQGDRTEAFF.